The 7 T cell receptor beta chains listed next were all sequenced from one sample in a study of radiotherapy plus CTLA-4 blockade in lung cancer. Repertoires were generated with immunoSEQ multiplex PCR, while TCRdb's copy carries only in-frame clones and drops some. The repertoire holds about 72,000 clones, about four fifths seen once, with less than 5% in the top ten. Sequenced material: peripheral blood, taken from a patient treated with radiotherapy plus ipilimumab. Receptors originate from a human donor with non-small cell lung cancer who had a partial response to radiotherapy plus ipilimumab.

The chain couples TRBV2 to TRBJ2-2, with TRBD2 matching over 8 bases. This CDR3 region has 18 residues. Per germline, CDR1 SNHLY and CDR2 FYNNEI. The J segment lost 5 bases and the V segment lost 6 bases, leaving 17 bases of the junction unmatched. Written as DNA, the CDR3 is TGTGCCAGCAGCGGACGTGGGGATGGACTAGCTCGGACCGGGGAGCTGTTTTTT. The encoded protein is CASSGRGDGLARTGELFF.

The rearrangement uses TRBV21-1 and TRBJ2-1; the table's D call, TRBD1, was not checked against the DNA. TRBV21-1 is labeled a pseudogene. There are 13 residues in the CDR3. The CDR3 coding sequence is TGTGCCAGCAGGAGGGGGACCGTCTATGAGCAGTTCTTC. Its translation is CASRRGTVYEQFF.

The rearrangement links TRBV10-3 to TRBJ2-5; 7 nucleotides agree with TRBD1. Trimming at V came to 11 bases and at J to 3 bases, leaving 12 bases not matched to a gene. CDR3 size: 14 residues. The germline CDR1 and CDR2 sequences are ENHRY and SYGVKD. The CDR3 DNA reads TGTGCCGTTAGGGGCGAAACAGGGGAAGAGACCCAGTACTTC. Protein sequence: CAVRGETGEETQYF.

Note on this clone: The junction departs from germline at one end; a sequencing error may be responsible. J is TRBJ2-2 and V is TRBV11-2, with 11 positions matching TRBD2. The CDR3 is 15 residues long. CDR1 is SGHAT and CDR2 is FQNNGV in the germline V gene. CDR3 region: CASTLRTSGTGELFF. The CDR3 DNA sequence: TGTGCCAGCACCTTACGGACTAGCGGGACCGGGGAGCTGTTTTTT.

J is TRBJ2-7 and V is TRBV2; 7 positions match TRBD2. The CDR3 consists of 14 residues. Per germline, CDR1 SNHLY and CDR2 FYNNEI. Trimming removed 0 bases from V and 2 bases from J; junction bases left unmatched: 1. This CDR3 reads CASSEAGRPYEQYF. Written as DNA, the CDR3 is TGTGCCAGCAGTGAAGCCGGGAGGCCCTACGAGCAGTACTTC.

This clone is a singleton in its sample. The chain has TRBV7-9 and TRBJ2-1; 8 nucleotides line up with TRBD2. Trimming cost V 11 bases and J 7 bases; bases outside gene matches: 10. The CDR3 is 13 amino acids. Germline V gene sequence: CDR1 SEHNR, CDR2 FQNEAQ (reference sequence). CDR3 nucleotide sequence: TGTGCCGGTCAAACCGGCGGGAGGAATGAGCAGTTCTTC. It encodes CAGQTGGRNEQFF.

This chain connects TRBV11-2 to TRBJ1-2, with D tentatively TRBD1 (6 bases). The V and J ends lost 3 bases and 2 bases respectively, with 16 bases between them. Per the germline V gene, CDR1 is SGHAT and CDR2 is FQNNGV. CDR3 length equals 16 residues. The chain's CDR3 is CASSFPRDNVNYGYTF. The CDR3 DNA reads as TGTGCCAGCAGCTTCCCCCGGGACAACGTGAACTATGGCTACACCTTC.